The next 15 T cell receptor beta chains were all read from a single sample in a study of regulatory T cells in long-lasting Graves disease. The TCR beta library used iRepertoire HTBI primers with Arm-PCR amplification of CDR3. In TCRdb, the multiplex PCR reads were re-called with MiXCR into one record per CDR3 protein. The data show approximately 560,000 distinct CDR3 sequences, 15% to 20% seen once. Regarding time point: newly diagnosed GD, antithyroid drugs for less than 3 months. PBMCs were the source of the RNA used for TCR sequencing. The data were also submitted as part of a second study, on T cells in Graves' hyperthyroidism and ophthalmopathy.

The source was peripheral blood mononuclear cells (PBMCs), collected at new diagnosis, from a patient treated with antithyroid drugs. These receptors were obtained from a man younger than 30 with Graves disease.

This clonotype was counted only a few times. The DNA of the CDR3 is TGTGCCAGCAGCAGGACTTGGGAGGAGGATGAGCAGTTCTTC. Amino acid sequence: CASSRTWEEDEQFF. The chain links TRBV7-9 to TRBJ2-1; a possible D gene is TRBD2 (6 bases). Trimming removed 5 bases from V and 8 bases from J, with 16 bases in between. The CDR3 contains 14 residues. The germline V gene encodes CDR1 SEHNR and CDR2 FQNEAQ (reference sequence).

The table lists this clonotype with many counts. The chain combines TRBV12-3 or TRBV12-4 with TRBJ2-3; no clear D. V shed 6 bases and J shed 6 bases, with 10 bases lying between them. There are 12 residues in the CDR3. CDR3 sequence (DNA): TGTGCCAGCAGCACCTTAGTTGATACGCAGTATTTT. Translation: CASSTLVDTQYF.

The count of this clonotype is one. A much more abundant neighbour one base away suggests this may be a read error. This chain joins TRBV28 and TRBJ2-1, with TRBD2 matching 13 bases. Germline loops: CDR1 MDHEN, CDR2 SYDVKM. After removal of 11 bases from V and 5 bases from J, the junction contained 9 bases not matched to a gene. CDR3 length: 15 residues. CDR3 DNA: TGTGCCGATAGGACTAGCGGGGGCGTCCACAATGAGCAGTTCTTC. Protein sequence: CADRTSGGVHNEQFF.

This clonotype came up a few times. This chain joins TRBV11-2 and TRBJ1-3; D gene ambiguous. Germline V lookup: CDR1 SGHAT, CDR2 FQNNGV. V lost 4 bases, J lost 0 bases, and 7 bases lay in between. The CDR3 consists of 14 residues. The CDR3 bases are TGTGCCAGCAGCTCGAAGGACTCTGGAAACACCATATATTTT. This sequence encodes CASSSKDSGNTIYF.

The chain recombines TRBV5-6 with TRBJ1-1; D is possibly TRBD1 (5 bases). Germline-derived CDR1 and CDR2 are SGHDT and YYEEEE. CDR3 length: 14 amino acids. The V end was cut by 4 bases, the J end by 0 bases, with 10 bases between. The CDR3 region is CASSRRQMNTEAFF. CDR3 nucleotide sequence: TGTGCCAGCAGCCGCAGACAGATGAACACTGAAGCTTTCTTT.

Only a few counts were recorded for this clonotype. A single base separates this from a much larger clone, so it may be a read error. The chain uses TRBV6-1 and TRBJ2-1, with 7 nucleotides matching TRBD2. V shed 7 bases, J shed 7 bases, and the junction held 13 bases outside the gene matches. Looked up from germline, CDR1 is MNHNS and CDR2 is SASEGT. This CDR3 contains 15 residues. CDR3 sequence (DNA): TGTGCCAGCAATGGAATTGGCGGGAGTTATAATGAGCAGTTCTTC. It translates to CASNGIGGSYNEQFF.

In this sample, this clonotype turned up many times. The CDR3 spells CASGLGEGRTEAFF. The CDR3 DNA is TGTGCTAGTGGTTTGGGGGAGGGGAGGACTGAAGCTTTCTTT. V gene TRBV12-5 combines with J gene TRBJ1-1, with D possibly matching TRBD1 (5 bases). The V gene's germline CDR1 is LGHNT and CDR2 FRNRAP. This CDR3 is 14 amino acids long. Trimming pared 1 base from V and 5 bases from J, leaving 11 bases between.

The table lists this clonotype with a few counts. V usage is TRBV19 and J usage is TRBJ2-7; D might be TRBD2 (6 bases). Trimming stripped 3 bases from V and 3 bases from J, with 9 bases between. The length of the CDR3 is 13 residues. Germline V lookup: CDR1 LNHDA, CDR2 SQIVND (reference sequence). For the CDR3, the DNA is TGTGCCAGTAGTATGACGGGGGACTACGAGCAGTACTTC. Its protein is CASSMTGDYEQYF.

The V gene is TRBV5-1, the J gene TRBJ2-1; tentative D call: TRBD1 (5 bases). CDR3 length: 15 residues. Looked up from germline, CDR1 is SGHRS and CDR2 is YFSETQ. V was shortened by 5 bases and J by 0 bases, with 12 bases between the two germline ends. The CDR3 coding sequence is TGCGCCAGCAGTACAGGAGCTAGCTCCTACAATGAGCAGTTCTTC. It translates to CASSTGASSYNEQFF.

Only one count was recorded for this clonotype. This likely traces to a read error, being one base from a far larger clone. CDR3 DNA: TGTGCCAGCACAGGCCCTGGGACGGCCAGCTCCTACGAGCAGTTCTTC. It encodes CASTGPGTASSYEQFF. This chain links TRBV28 with TRBJ2-1; D might be TRBD1 or TRBD2, each matching 5 bases. Germline V gene data show CDR1 as MDHEN and CDR2 as SYDVKM. The length of the CDR3 is 16 residues. V shed 7 bases and J shed 10 bases, with 26 bases lying between them.

This clonotype was detected ten times or more. The J gene is TRBJ2-2, the V gene TRBV30; no clear D. This CDR3 comprises 11 residues. The germline gives CDR1 GTSNPN, CDR2 SVGIG (reference sequence). Trimming pared 3 bases from V and 1 base from J, leaving 0 bases between. For the CDR3, the DNA is TGTGCCTGGAGGAACACCGGGGAGCTGTTTTTT. Its protein is CAWRNTGELFF.

This clonotype was recorded only once. This may stem from a read error, because a much larger clone lies one nucleotide away. The chain couples TRBV2 to TRBJ1-2; D is ambiguous. The CDR3 is 11 amino acids. The germline CDR1 and CDR2 sequences are SNHLY and FYNNEI. Deletions cut 7 bases from V and 1 base from J, with 4 bases between. The CDR3 DNA reads as TGTGCCAGCAATTGTAACTATGGCTACACCTTC. This gives the protein CASNCNYGYTF. Using reference TRBV2 and TRBJ1-2 for the parts outside the CDR3, the full variable domain is EPEVTQTPSHQVTQMGQEVILRCVPISNHLYFYWYRQILGQKVEFLVSFYNNEISEKSEIFDDQFSVERPDGSNFTLKIRSTKLEDSAMYFCASNCNYGYTFGSGTRLTVV.

J is TRBJ2-7 and V is TRBV14; TRBD2 agrees at 8 bases. Trimming took 0 bases from V and 6 from J; bases not matched to a gene: 7. Germline-derived CDR1 and CDR2 are SGHDN and FVKESK. CDR3 size: 15 residues. The CDR3 protein is CASSQDIGRATEQYF. CDR3 coding DNA: TGTGCCAGCAGCCAAGATATCGGGAGGGCCACCGAGCAGTACTTC.

V gene TRBV27 combines with J gene TRBJ1-2; D gene uncertain. The CDR3 spans 16 residues. The V end lost 3 bases, the J end lost 1 base, and 15 bases lay between the germline ends. CDR1 and CDR2 (germline): MNHEY, SMNVEV (reference sequence). CDR3 nucleotides: TGTGCCAGCAGTTTGTTGTCCGGGGATTTTAACTATGGCTACACCTTC. It is translated as CASSLLSGDFNYGYTF.

V is TRBV19 and J is TRBJ2-1; 16 bases match TRBD2. V lost 5 bases and J lost 4; bases outside the gene matches: 14. The V gene's germline CDR1 is LNHDA and CDR2 SQIVND (reference sequence). This CDR3 comprises 20 residues. The CDR3 DNA follows: TGTGCCAGTAGTGTAAATCCGGGACTAGCGGGAGGGCCCACGTACAATGAGCAGTTCTTC. It is translated as CASSVNPGLAGGPTYNEQFF. Drawing the rest from reference TRBV19 and TRBJ2-1, the complete variable domain is DGGITQSPKYLFRKEGQNVTLSCEQNLNHDAMYWYRQDPGQGLRLIYYSQIVNDFQKGDIAEGYSVSREKKESFPLTVTSAQKNPTAFYLCASSVNPGLAGGPTYNEQFFGPGTRLTVL.